The 14 T cell receptor beta chains reported below all come from one sample, sequenced in a study of T cells in Graves' hyperthyroidism and ophthalmopathy. The CDR3 regions of TCR beta were amplified from RNA transcripts. RT-PCR in the first round (using the HTBI primer set) targeted the TCR CDR3. TCRdb re-called the multiplex PCR reads with MiXCR, one entry per CDR3 protein. The sample records approximately 500,000 distinct CDR3 sequences, roughly 46% being singletons. The sample taken for sequencing was peripheral blood or thyroid tissue (not recorded which). The source is a woman aged 18-29 years with Graves' hyperthyroidism.

The rearrangement joins TRBV9 to TRBJ2-1; D call uncertain. This CDR3 comprises 14 residues. Germline V CDR1 and CDR2: SGDLS, YYNGEE. V lost 7 bases to trimming and J lost 4 bases, with 15 bases between them. In DNA form, the CDR3 reads TGTGCCAGCGCGAGGCAGGATGGGTACAATGAGCAGTTCTTC. It translates to CASARQDGYNEQFF.

This clonotype turned up a few times. A read error may be the cause here, since a much bigger clone is one base away. CDR3 residues: CASSTDRGGYNEQYF. The CDR3 DNA reads as TGTGCCAGCAGTACGGACAGGGGGGGCTACAATGAGCAGTACTTC. The rearrangement links TRBV12-3 or TRBV12-4 to TRBJ2-7; the match to TRBD1 covers 10 bases. The CDR3 covers 15 residues. Trimming took 5 bases from V and 7 from J; bases not matched to a gene: 11.

The chain carries TRBV19 and TRBJ1-5; a weak D match, TRBD1 (5 bases). The CDR3 contains 15 residues. Trimming shortened V by 5 bases and J by 6 bases, and 17 bases separated the two germline ends. CDR1 is LNHDA and CDR2 is SQIVND in the germline V gene (reference sequence). The CDR3 sequence is CASSPIRAAGQPQHF. The CDR3 DNA reads as TGTGCCAGTAGTCCGATCAGGGCCGCGGGTCAGCCCCAGCATTTT.

As for this clonotype: A read error may be the cause here, since a much bigger clone is one base away. The CDR3 region is CASSLREADAFF. Written as DNA, the CDR3 is TGTGCCAGCAGTTTGCGGGAGGCTGATGCTTTCTTT. The rearrangement joins TRBV6-2 or TRBV6-3 to TRBJ1-1; D is undetermined. Germline values: CDR1 MNHEY, CDR2 SVGEGT. CDR3 length: 12 amino acids.

This clonotype was observed at least ten times. CDR3: CAGGTGMWGQPQHF. In DNA form, the CDR3 reads TGTGCCGGGGGGACAGGGATGTGGGGACAGCCCCAGCATTTT. The chain uses TRBV19 and TRBJ1-5; 9 bases match TRBD1. Germline-derived CDR1 and CDR2 are LNHDA and SQIVND (reference sequence). V lost 11 bases to trimming and J lost 7 bases; unmatched junction nucleotides: 12. The CDR3 is 14 residues long.

This clonotype was recorded at least ten times. The rearrangement uses TRBV11-2 and TRBJ1-6, with a possible D match to TRBD1 (6 bases). The CDR3 contains 16 residues. V was shortened by 4 bases and J by 2 bases, with 12 bases between the two germline ends. Germline CDR1 reads SGHAT; CDR2 reads FQNNGV. The CDR3 protein is CASSSRQAAYNSPLHF. CDR3 DNA: TGTGCCAGCAGCTCCAGACAGGCCGCCTATAATTCACCCCTCCACTTT.

The chain joins TRBV29-1 to TRBJ1-5; the D gene is possibly TRBD1 (5 bases). The CDR3 runs 12 residues. The germline gives CDR1 SQVTM, CDR2 ANQGSEA. Trimming pared 8 bases from V and 1 base from J, leaving 9 bases between. The CDR3 region is CSPDRSNQPQHF. The CDR3 DNA sequence: TGCAGCCCCGACAGAAGCAATCAGCCCCAGCATTTT.

This rearrangement joins TRBV20-1 to TRBJ2-3; 10 bases agree with TRBD2. V dropped 6 bases and J dropped 5; count of bases not matched to a gene: 8. CDR3 length: 14 residues. Germline CDR1 reads DFQATT; CDR2 reads SNEGSKA (reference sequence). DNA of the CDR3: TGCAGTGCAACCGGGACTAGCGTCAAAGATACGCAGTATTTT. This encodes CSATGTSVKDTQYF.

About this clonotype: A read error may be the cause here, since a much bigger clone is one base away. The chain joins TRBV6-5 to TRBJ1-2; 10 bases align to TRBD1. Germline V gives CDR1 MNHEY, CDR2 SVGAGI. This CDR3 comprises 16 residues. V lost 11 bases and J lost 8; bases outside the gene matches: 20. The DNA of the CDR3 is TGTGCCCTCAGTGACCCTACACCGGGACAGGGGAGAGGCTACACCTTC. As protein: CALSDPTPGQGRGYTF.

This clonotype was seen many times. The V and J genes are TRBV20-1 and TRBJ2-5; a weak D match, TRBD2 (5 bases). Trimming pared 2 bases from V and 0 bases from J, leaving 16 bases between. Germline-derived CDR1 and CDR2 are DFQATT and SNEGSKA (reference sequence). The CDR3 spans 16 residues. The CDR3 region is CSARSLGGLNQETQYF. CDR3 sequence (DNA): TGCAGTGCTAGATCATTAGGCGGGCTCAACCAAGAGACCCAGTACTTC.

Worth noting for this clonotype: An end of the junction differs from the germline gene, which may be a read error. The V call is TRBV10-2, the J call TRBJ2-7; weak D call: TRBD2 (5 bases). Germline assignment: CDR1 WSHSY and CDR2 SAAADI. This CDR3 is built from 12 residues. CDR3 region: CASTIHGDEQYF. The CDR3, as DNA: TGTGCCAGCACCATCCACGGGGACGAGCAGTACTTC.

Only a few counts were recorded for this clonotype. This chain joins TRBV29-1 and TRBJ2-7; 10 bases fit TRBD1. Trimming removed 7 bases from V and 6 bases from J; junction bases left unmatched: 9. This CDR3 contains 13 residues. Germline V lookup: CDR1 SQVTM, CDR2 ANQGSEA. DNA for the CDR3: TGCAGCGCTAGACAGGGGGCGACCCTCGAGCAGTACTTC. The encoded protein is CSARQGATLEQYF.

As regards this clonotype: One end of the junction varies from germline; a read error may be responsible. The chain carries TRBV18 and TRBJ1-2; unclear D gene. Germline assignment: CDR1 KGHSH and CDR2 LQKENI. CDR3 size: 14 residues. For the CDR3, the DNA is TGTGCCAGCTCACCCATCACGGAAAATAATGGCCACACCTTC. Its translation is CASSPITENNGHTF.

This clonotype was detected only a few times. The chain is built from TRBV4-1 and TRBJ1-4; D is uncertain. From germline, CDR1 is MGHRA and CDR2 YSYEKL. There are 13 residues in the CDR3. The V end was cut by 1 base, the J end by 6 bases, with 6 bases between. The CDR3 DNA sequence: TGCGCCAGCAGCCAAGTTGGCCATGAAAAACTGTTTTTT. It is translated as CASSQVGHEKLFF.